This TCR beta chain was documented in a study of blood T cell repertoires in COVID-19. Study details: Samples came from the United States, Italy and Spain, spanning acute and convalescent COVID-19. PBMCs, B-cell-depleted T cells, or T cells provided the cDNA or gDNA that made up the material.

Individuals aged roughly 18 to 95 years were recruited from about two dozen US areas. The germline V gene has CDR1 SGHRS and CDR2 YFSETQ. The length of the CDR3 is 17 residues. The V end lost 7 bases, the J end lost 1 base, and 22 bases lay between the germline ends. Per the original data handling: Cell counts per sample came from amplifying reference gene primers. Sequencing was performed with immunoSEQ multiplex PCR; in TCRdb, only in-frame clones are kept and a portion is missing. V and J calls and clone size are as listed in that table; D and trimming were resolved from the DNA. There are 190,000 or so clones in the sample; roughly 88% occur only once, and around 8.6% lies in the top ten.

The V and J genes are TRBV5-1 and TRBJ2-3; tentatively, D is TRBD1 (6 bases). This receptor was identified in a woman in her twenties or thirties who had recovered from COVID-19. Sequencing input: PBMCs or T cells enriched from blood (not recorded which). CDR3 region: CASARATGFPRTDTQYF. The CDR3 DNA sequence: TGCGCCAGCGCAAGGGCCACAGGGTTTCCCCGCACAGATACGCAGTATTTT.